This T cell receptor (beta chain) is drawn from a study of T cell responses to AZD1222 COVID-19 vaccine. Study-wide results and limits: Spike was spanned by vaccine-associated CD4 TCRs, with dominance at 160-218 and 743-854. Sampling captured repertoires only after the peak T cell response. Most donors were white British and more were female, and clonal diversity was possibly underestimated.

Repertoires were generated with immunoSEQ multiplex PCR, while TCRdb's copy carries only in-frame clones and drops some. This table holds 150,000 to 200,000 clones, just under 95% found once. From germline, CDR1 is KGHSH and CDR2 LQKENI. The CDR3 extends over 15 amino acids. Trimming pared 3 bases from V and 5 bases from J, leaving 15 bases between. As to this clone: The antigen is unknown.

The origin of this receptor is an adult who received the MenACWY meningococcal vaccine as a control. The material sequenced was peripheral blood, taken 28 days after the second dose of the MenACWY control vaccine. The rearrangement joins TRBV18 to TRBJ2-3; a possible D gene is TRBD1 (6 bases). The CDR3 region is CASSPVAGAKDTQYF. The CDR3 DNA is TGTGCCAGCTCACCGGTAGCAGGGGCAAAAGATACGCAGTATTTT.